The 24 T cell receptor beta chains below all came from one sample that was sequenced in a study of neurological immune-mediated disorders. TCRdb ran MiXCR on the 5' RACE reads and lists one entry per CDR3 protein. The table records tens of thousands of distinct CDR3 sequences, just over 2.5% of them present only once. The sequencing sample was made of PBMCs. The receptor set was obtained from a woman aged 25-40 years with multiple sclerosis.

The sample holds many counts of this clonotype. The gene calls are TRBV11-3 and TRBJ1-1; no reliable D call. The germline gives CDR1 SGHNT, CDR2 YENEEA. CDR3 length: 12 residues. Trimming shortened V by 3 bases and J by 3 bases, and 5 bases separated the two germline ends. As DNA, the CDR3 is TGTGCCAGCAGCTTTGCCTACACTGAAGCTTTCTTT. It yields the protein CASSFAYTEAFF.

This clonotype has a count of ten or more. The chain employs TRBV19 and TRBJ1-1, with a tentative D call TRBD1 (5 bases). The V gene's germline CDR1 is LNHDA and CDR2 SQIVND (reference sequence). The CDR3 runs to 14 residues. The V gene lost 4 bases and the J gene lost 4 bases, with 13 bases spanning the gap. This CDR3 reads CASSTAGGSTEAFF. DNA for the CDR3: TGTGCCAGTAGTACCGCCGGGGGGAGCACTGAAGCTTTCTTT.

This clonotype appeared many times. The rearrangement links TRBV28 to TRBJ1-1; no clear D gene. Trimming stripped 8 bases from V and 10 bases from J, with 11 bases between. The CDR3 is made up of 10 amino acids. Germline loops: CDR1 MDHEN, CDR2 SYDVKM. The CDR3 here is CASSPGRAFF. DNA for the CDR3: TGTGCCAGCTCACCAGGAAGAGCTTTCTTT. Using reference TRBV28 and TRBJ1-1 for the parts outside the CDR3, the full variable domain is DVKVTQSSRYLVKRTGEKVFLECVQDMDHENMFWYRQDPGLGLRLIYFSYDVKMKEKGDIPEGYSVSREKKERFSLILESASTNQTSMYLCASSPGRAFFGQGTRLTVV.

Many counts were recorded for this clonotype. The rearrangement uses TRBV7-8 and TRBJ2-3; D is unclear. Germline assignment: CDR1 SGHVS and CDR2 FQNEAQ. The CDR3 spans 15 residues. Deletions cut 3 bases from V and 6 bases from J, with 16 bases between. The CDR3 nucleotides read TGTGCCAGCAGCTTTGGGTCGCGGCGGTACGATACGCAGTATTTT. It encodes CASSFGSRRYDTQYF.

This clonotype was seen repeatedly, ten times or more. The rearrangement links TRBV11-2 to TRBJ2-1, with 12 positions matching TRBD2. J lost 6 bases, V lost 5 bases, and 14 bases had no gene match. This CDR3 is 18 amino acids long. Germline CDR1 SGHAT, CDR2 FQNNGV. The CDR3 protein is CASSVTTPSGRGLNEQFF. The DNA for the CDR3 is TGTGCCAGCAGCGTTACAACCCCTAGCGGGAGGGGACTCAATGAGCAGTTCTTC.

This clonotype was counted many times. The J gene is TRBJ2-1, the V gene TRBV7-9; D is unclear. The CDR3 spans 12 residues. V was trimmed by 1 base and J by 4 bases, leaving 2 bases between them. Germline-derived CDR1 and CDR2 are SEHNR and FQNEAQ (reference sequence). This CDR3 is CASSLVYNEQFF. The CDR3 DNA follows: TGTGCCAGCAGCTTAGTTTACAATGAGCAGTTCTTC.

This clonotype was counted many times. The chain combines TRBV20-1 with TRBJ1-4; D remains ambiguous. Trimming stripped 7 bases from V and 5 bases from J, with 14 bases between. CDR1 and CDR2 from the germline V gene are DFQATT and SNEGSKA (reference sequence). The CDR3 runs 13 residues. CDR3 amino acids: CSVPGPGNEKLFF. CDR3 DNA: TGCAGTGTCCCCGGGCCGGGGAATGAAAAACTGTTTTTT.

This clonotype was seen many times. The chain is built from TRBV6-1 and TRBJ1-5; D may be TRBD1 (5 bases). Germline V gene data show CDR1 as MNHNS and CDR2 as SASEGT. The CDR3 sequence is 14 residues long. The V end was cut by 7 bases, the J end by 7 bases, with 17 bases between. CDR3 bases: TGTGCCAGCATTATAAGGGGTGGGGGACAGCCCCAGCATTTT. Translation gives CASIIRGGGQPQHF.

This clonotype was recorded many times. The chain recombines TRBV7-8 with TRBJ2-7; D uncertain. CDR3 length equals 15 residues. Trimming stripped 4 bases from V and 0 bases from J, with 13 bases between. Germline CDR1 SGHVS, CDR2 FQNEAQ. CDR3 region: CASSSYSRSSYEQYF. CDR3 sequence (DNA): TGTGCCAGCAGCTCCTACTCACGGAGCTCCTACGAGCAGTACTTC. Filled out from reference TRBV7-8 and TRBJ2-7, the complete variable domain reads GAGVSQSPRYKVAKRGQDVALRCDPISGHVSLFWYQQALGQGPEFLTYFQNEAQLDKSGLPSDRFFAERPEGSVSTLKIQRTQQEDSAVYLCASSSYSRSSYEQYFGPGTRLTVT.

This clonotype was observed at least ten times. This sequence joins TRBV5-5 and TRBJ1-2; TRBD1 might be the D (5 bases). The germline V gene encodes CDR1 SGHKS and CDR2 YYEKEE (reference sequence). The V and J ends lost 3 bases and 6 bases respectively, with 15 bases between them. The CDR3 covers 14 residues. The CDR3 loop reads CASSSPGKGNGYTF. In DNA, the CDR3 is TGTGCCAGCAGCTCGCCCGGGAAGGGGAATGGCTACACCTTC. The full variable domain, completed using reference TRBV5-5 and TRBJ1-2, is DAGVTQSPTHLIKTRGQQVTLRCSPISGHKSVSWYQQVLGQGPQFIFQYYEKEERGRGNFPDRFSARQFPNYSSELNVNALLLGDSALYLCASSSPGKGNGYTFGSGTRLTVV.

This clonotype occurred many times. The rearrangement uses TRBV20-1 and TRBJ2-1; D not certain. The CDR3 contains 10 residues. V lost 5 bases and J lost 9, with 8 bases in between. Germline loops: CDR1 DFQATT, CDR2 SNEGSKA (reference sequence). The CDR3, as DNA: TGCAGTGCTTTCGACGGTGAGCAGTTCTTC. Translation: CSAFDGEQFF.

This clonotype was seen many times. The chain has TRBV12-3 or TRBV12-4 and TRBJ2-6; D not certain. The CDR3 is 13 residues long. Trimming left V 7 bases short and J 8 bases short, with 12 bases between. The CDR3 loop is CASTRGDTNVLTF. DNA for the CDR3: TGTGCCAGCACGCGCGGAGACACCAACGTCCTGACTTTC.

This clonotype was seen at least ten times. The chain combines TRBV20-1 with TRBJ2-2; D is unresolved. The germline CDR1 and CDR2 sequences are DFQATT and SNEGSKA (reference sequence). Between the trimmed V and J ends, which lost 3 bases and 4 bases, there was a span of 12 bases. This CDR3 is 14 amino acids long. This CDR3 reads CSASRGPSTGELFF. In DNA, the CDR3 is TGCAGTGCTAGCCGCGGCCCTTCCACCGGGGAGCTGTTTTTT.

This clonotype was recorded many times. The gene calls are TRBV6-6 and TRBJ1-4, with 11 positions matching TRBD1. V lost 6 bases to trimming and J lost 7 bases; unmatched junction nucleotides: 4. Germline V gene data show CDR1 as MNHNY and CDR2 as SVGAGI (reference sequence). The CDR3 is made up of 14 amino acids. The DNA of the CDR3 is TGTGCCAGCAGCACCGGGACAGGGGGTGAAAAACTGTTTTTT. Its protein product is CASSTGTGGEKLFF.

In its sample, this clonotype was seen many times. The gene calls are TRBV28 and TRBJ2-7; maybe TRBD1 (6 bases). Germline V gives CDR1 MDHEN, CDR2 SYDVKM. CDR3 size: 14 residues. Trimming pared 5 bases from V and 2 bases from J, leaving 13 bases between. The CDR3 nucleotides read TGTGCCAGCAGTGCCCTCGACAGGACCTACGAGCAGTACTTC. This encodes CASSALDRTYEQYF.

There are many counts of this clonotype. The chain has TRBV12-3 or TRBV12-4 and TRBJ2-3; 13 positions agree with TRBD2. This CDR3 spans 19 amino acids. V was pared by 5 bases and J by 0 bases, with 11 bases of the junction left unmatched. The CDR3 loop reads CASSPDGGTSGDSTDTQYF. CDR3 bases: TGTGCCAGCAGTCCGGACGGCGGGACTAGCGGGGATAGCACAGATACGCAGTATTTT.

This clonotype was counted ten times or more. CDR3 in amino acids: CASRTTNEKLFF. Written as DNA, the CDR3 is TGTGCCAGCAGGACAACTAATGAAAAACTGTTTTTT. V is TRBV27 and J is TRBJ1-4, with D unresolved. Per the germline V gene, CDR1 is MNHEY and CDR2 is SMNVEV (reference sequence). V was trimmed by 6 bases and J by 0 bases, leaving 2 bases between them. The CDR3 is made up of 12 amino acids.

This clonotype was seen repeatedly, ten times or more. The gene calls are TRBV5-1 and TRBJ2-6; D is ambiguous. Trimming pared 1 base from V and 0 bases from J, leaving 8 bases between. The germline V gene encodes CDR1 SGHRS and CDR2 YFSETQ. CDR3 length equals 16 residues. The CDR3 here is CASSLFDISGANVLTF. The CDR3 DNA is TGCGCCAGCAGCTTGTTCGATATCTCTGGGGCCAACGTCCTGACTTTC.

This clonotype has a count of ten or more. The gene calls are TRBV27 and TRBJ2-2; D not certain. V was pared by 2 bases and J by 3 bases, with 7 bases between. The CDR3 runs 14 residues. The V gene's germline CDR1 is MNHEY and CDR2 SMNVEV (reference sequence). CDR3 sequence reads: CASSLDYYTGELFF. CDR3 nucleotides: TGTGCCAGCAGTTTAGATTATTACACCGGGGAGCTGTTTTTT.

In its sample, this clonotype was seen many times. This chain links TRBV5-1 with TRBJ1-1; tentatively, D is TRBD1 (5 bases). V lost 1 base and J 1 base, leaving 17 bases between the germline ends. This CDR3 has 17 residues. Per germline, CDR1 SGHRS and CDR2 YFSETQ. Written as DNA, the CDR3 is TGCGCCAGCAGCTTGAGGGGCGGAGGCCTTTCGAACACTGAAGCTTTCTTT. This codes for CASSLRGGGLSNTEAFF. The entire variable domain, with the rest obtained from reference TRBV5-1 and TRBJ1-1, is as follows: KAGVTQTPRYLIKTRGQQVTLSCSPISGHRSVSWYQQTPGQGLQFLFEYFSETQRNKGNFPGRFSGRQFSNSRSEMNVSTLELGDSALYLCASSLRGGGLSNTEAFFGQGTRLTVV.

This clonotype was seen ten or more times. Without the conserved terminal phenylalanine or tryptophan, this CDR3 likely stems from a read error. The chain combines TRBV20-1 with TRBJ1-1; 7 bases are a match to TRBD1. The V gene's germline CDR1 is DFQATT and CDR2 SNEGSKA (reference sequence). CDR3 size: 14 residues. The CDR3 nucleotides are TGCAGCGCCGAAAAGGGGGCAGGGAACACTGAAGCTTTCCTT. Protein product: CSAEKGAGNTEAFL.

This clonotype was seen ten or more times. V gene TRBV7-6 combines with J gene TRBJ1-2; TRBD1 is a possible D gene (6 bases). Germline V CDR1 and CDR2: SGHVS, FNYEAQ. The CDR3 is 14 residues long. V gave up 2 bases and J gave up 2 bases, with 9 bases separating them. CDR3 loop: CASSLNGQNYGYTF. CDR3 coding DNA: TGTGCCAGCAGCTTAAATGGACAGAACTATGGCTACACCTTC.

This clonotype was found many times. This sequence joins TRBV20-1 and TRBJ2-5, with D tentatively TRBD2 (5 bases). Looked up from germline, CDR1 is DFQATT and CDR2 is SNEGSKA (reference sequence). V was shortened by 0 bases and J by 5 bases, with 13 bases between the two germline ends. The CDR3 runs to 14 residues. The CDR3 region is CSARDRSSLETQYF. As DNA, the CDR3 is TGCAGTGCTAGAGATCGGTCTAGCTTGGAGACCCAGTACTTC.

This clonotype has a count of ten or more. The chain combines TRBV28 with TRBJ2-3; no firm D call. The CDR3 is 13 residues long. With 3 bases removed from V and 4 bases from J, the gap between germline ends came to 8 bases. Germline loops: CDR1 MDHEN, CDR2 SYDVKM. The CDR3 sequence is CASSFWRADTQYF. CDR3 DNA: TGTGCCAGCAGTTTTTGGAGAGCAGATACGCAGTATTTT.